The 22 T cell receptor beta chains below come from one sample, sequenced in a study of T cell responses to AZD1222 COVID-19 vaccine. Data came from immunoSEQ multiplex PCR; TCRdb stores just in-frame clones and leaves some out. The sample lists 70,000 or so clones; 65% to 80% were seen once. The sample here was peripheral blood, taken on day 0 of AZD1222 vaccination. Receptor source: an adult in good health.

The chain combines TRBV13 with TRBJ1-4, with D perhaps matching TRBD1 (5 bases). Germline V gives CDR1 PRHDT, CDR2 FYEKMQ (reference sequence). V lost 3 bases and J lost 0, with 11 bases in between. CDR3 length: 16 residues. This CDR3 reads CASSFLGRSTNEKLFF. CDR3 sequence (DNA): TGTGCCAGCAGCTTTCTGGGACGGTCAACTAATGAAAAACTGTTTTTT.

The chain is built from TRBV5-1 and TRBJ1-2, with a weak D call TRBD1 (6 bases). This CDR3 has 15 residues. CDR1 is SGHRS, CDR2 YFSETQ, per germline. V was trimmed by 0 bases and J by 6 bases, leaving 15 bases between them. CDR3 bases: TGCGCCAGCAGCTTGGCAGGGGACCGGGGCAATGGCTACACCTTC. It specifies CASSLAGDRGNGYTF. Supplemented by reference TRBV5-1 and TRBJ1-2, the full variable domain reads KAGVTQTPRYLIKTRGQQVTLSCSPISGHRSVSWYQQTPGQGLQFLFEYFSETQRNKGNFPGRFSGRQFSNSRSEMNVSTLELGDSALYLCASSLAGDRGNGYTFGSGTRLTVV.

The CDR3 nucleotides read TGTGCCAGCACCCTTCAGTCACCTCAAGAGACCCAGTACTTC. It translates to CASTLQSPQETQYF. The chain joins TRBV6-1 to TRBJ2-5; D call uncertain. This CDR3 has 14 residues. In germline, CDR1 is MNHNS, CDR2 SASEGT. V was trimmed by 7 bases and J by 2 bases, leaving 14 bases between them.

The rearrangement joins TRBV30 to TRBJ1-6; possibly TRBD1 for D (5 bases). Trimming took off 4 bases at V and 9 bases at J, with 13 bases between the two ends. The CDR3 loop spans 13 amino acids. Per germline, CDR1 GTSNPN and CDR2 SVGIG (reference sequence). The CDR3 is CAWKSQGISPLHF. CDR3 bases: TGTGCCTGGAAATCTCAGGGAATTTCACCCCTCCACTTT. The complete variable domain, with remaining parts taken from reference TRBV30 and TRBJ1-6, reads SQTIHQWPATLVQPVGSPLSLECTVEGTSNPNLYWYRQAAGRGLQLLFYSVGIGQISSEVPQNLSASRPQDRQFILSSKKLLLSDSGFYLCAWKSQGISPLHFGNGTRLTVT.

In DNA, the CDR3 is TGTGCCAGCAGCCAAGACGGCGTCTATGGCTACACCTTC. This sequence encodes CASSQDGVYGYTF. The V call is TRBV7-9, the J call TRBJ1-2, with D unclear. The germline V gene has CDR1 SEHNR and CDR2 FQNEAQ (reference sequence). CDR3 length: 13 residues. Trimming stripped 5 bases from V and 4 bases from J, with 11 bases between.

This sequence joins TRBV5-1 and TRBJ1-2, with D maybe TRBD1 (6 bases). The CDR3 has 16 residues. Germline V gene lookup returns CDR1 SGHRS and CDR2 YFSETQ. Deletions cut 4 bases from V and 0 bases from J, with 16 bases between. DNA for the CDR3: TGCGCCAGCAGCCCCGCGGGGACACCCGCTAACTATGGCTACACCTTC. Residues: CASSPAGTPANYGYTF. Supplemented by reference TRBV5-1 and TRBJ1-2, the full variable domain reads KAGVTQTPRYLIKTRGQQVTLSCSPISGHRSVSWYQQTPGQGLQFLFEYFSETQRNKGNFPGRFSGRQFSNSRSEMNVSTLELGDSALYLCASSPAGTPANYGYTFGSGTRLTVV.

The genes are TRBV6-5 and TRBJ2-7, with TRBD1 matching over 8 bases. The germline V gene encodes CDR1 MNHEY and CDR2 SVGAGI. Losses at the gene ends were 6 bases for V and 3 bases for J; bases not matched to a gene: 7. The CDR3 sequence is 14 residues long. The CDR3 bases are TGTGCCAGCAGCCAGGGGGCTACGCACTACGAGCAGTACTTC. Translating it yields CASSQGATHYEQYF.

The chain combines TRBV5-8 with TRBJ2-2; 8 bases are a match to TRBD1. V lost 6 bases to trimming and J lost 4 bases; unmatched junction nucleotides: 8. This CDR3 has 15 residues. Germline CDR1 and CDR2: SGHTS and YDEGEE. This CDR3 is CASTAGQGGTGELFF. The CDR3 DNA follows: TGTGCCAGCACCGCCGGACAGGGAGGCACCGGGGAGCTGTTTTTT.

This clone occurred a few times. Here the CDR3 reads CASSLPRGGDYNEQFF. The CDR3 nucleotides read TGTGCCAGCAGCCTACCCCGGGGGGGTGATTACAATGAGCAGTTCTTC. The gene calls are TRBV27 and TRBJ2-1; 8 bases match TRBD2. The CDR3 contains 16 residues. CDR1 is MNHEY and CDR2 is SMNVEV in the germline V gene (reference sequence). V dropped 6 bases and J dropped 4; count of bases not matched to a gene: 11.

The CDR3 reads CASSRGQPYEQYF. CDR3 nucleotide sequence: TGCGCCAGCAGCCGAGGACAGCCCTACGAGCAGTACTTC. The rearrangement joins TRBV10-1 to TRBJ2-7; weak D call: TRBD1 (6 bases). From germline, CDR1 is WNHNN and CDR2 SYGVQD (reference sequence). This CDR3 contains 13 residues. Trimming removed 6 bases from V and 2 bases from J, with 11 bases in between.

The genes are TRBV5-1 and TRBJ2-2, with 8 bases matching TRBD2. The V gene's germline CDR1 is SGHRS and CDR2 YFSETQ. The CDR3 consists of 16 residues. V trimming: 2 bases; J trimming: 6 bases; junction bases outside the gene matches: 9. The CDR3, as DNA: TGCGCCAGCAGCTTAGAAGGACTAGCTCGTGCCGGGGAGCTGTTTTTT. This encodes CASSLEGLARAGELFF.

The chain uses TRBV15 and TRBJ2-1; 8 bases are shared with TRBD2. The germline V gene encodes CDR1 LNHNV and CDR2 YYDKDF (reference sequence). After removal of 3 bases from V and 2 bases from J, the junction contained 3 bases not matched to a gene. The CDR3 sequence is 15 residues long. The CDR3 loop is CATSSGGAPYNEQFF. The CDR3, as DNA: TGTGCCACCAGCAGCGGGGGGGCCCCCTACAATGAGCAGTTCTTC.

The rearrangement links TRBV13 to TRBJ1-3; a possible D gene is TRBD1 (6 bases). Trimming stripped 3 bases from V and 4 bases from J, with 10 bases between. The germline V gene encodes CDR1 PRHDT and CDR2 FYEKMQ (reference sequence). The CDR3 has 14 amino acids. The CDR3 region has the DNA TGTGCCAGCAGCTTCAGGGGAGGCGGAAACACCATATATTTT. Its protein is CASSFRGGGNTIYF.

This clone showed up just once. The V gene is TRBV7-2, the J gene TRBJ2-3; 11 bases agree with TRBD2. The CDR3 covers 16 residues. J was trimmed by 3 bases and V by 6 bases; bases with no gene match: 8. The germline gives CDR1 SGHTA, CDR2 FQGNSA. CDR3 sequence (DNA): TGTGCCAGCAGTGCCCAGGGGACTAGCGGTACAGATACGCAGTATTTT. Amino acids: CASSAQGTSGTDTQYF.

CDR3 DNA: TGTGCCAGCAGCCAAGTTAAACGTCGGGTCCACGAGCAGTACTTC. Protein product: CASSQVKRRVHEQYF. The rearrangement joins TRBV3-1 (or the pseudogene TRBV3-2) to TRBJ2-7; D uncertain. There are 15 residues in the CDR3. V shed 1 base and J shed 5 bases, with 15 bases lying between them. The germline V gene encodes CDR1 LGHDT and CDR2 YNNKEL (reference sequence).

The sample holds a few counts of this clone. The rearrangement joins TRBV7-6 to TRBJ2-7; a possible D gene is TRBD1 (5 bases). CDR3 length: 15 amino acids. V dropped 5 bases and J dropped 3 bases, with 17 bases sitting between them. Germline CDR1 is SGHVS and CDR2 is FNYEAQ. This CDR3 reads CASSPRYAGNYEQYF. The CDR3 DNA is TGTGCCAGCAGCCCGAGGTATGCAGGGAACTACGAGCAGTACTTC.

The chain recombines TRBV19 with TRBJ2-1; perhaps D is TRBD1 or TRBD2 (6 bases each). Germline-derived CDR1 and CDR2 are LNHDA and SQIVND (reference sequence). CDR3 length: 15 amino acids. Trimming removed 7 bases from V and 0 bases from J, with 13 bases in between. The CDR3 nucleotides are TGTGCCAGTACGGTTGAGGGGGGCTCCTACAATGAGCAGTTCTTC. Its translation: CASTVEGGSYNEQFF.

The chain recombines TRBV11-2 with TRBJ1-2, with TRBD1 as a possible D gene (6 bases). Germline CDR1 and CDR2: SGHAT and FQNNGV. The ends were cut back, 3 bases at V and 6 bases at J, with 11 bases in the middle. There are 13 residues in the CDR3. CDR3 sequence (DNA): TGTGCCAGCAGCTTTGGACAGAACAATGGCTACACCTTC. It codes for CASSFGQNNGYTF. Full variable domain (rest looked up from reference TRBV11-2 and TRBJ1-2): EAGVAQSPRYKIIEKRQSVAFWCNPISGHATLYWYQQILGQGPKLLIQFQNNGVVDDSQLPKDRFSAERLKGVDSTLKIQPAKLEDSAVYLCASSFGQNNGYTFGSGTRLTVV.

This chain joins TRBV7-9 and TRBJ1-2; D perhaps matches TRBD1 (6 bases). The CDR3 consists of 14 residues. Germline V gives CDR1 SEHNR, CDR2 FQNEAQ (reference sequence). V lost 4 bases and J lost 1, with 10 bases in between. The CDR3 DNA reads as TGTGCCAGCAGCTGGTTCAGGGGTAACTATGGCTACACCTTC. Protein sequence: CASSWFRGNYGYTF.

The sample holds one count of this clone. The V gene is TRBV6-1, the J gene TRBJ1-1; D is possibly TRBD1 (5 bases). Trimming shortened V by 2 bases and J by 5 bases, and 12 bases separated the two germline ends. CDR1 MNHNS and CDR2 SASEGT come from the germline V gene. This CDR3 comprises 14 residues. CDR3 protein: CASSEQGYGTEAFF. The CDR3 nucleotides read TGTGCCAGCAGTGAACAGGGTTATGGAACTGAAGCTTTCTTT.

Here the CDR3 reads CASSQVGQGSNEKLFF. The CDR3 DNA reads TGCGCCAGCAGCCAAGTGGGACAGGGGTCTAATGAAAAACTGTTTTTT. The gene calls are TRBV4-3 and TRBJ1-4; 10 bases line up with TRBD1. The germline CDR1 and CDR2 sequences are LGHNA and YSLEER. There are 16 residues in the CDR3. V lost 1 base, J lost 3 bases, and 2 bases stayed unmatched.

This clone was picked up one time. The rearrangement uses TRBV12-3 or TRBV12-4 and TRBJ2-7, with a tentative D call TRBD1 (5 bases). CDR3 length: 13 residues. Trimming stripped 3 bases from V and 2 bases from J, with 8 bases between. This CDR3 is CASSFKGTYEQYF. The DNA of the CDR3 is TGTGCCAGCAGTTTTAAGGGGACCTACGAGCAGTACTTC.